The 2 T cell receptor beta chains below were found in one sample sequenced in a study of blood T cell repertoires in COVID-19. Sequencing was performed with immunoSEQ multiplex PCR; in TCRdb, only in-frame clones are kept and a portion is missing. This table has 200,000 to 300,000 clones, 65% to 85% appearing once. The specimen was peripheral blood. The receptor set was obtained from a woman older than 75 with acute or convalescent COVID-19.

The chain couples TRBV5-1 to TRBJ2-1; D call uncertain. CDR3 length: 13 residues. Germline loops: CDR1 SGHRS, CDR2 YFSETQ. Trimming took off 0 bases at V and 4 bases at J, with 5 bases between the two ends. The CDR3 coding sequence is TGCGCCAGCAGCTTGGACAAATACAATGAGCAGTTCTTC. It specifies CASSLDKYNEQFF.

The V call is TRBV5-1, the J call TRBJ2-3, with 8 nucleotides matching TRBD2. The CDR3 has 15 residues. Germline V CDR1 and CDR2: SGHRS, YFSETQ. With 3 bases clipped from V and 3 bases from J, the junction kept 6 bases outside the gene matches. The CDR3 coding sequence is TGCGCCAGCAGCTCGGTAGCGGGGTCAACAGATACGCAGTATTTT. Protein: CASSSVAGSTDTQYF. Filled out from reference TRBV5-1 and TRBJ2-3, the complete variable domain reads KAGVTQTPRYLIKTRGQQVTLSCSPISGHRSVSWYQQTPGQGLQFLFEYFSETQRNKGNFPGRFSGRQFSNSRSEMNVSTLELGDSALYLCASSSVAGSTDTQYFGPGTRLTVL.